The rows below give T cell receptor beta chains drawn from one sample of a study of Ad26.COV2.S vaccination and SARS-CoV-2 variants. Sequenced by immunoSEQ multiplex PCR; TCRdb stores in-frame clones only, minus some. The profile covers more than 400,000 clones, with 90% appearing a single time and approximately 4.5% taken by the ten largest. The sample in question was peripheral blood, obtained in a trial of Ad26.COV2.S vaccine versus placebo. The receptors originated from a person between 18 and 65 years old who received the Ad26.COV2.S COVID-19 vaccine or a placebo. Each CDR3 is given without its conserved first and last residue. The D gene is left open where the match is weak.

v_call: TRBV5-4
d_call: NA
cdr3_aa: ASSPGGQTSSYEQY

v_call: TRBV2
d_call: NA
cdr3_aa: ASGEDSLNQPQH

v_call: TRBV9
d_call: NA
cdr3_aa: ASSVDLGLYNEQF

v_call: TRBV14
d_call: TRBD1
cdr3_aa: ASSQARQGGNQPQH

v_call: TRBV10-3
d_call: NA
cdr3_aa: AIKSPSSYNEQF

v_call: TRBV27
d_call: NA
cdr3_aa: ASSLGGLGTAYEQY

v_call: TRBV28
d_call: NA
cdr3_aa: ASSPSGEAKNIQY

v_call: TRBV28
d_call: NA
cdr3_aa: ASSSTGNTGELF

v_call: TRBV9
d_call: TRBD2
cdr3_aa: ASSVVQREVVYEQY

v_call: TRBV2
d_call: NA
cdr3_aa: ASRDSTYEQY

v_call: TRBV6-2/TRBV6-3
d_call: NA
cdr3_aa: ASSYLGRAF

v_call: TRBV6-2/TRBV6-3
d_call: NA
cdr3_aa: ASSYFRWDPLTNEKLF

v_call: TRBV27
d_call: NA
cdr3_aa: ASSLQGYYGYT

v_call: TRBV19
d_call: NA
cdr3_aa: ASSIEIGPNTIY

v_call: TRBV29-1
d_call: NA
cdr3_aa: SVGYSGYPYEQY

v_call: TRBV28
d_call: NA
cdr3_aa: ASSLRQDAYGYT

v_call: TRBV27
d_call: TRBD2
cdr3_aa: ASMVAGGPRAPDTQY

v_call: TRBV19
d_call: NA
cdr3_aa: ASSMGGTRSEKLF

v_call: TRBV11-1
d_call: NA
cdr3_aa: ASSLGTHSYNEQF

v_call: TRBV25-1
d_call: NA
cdr3_aa: ASSQTGVKGNTIY

v_call: TRBV5-5
d_call: TRBD2
cdr3_aa: ASSFGPSGSSYEQY

v_call: TRBV19
d_call: NA
cdr3_aa: ASFGGANEQF

v_call: TRBV7-2
d_call: TRBD2
cdr3_aa: ASSTSGGSYNEQF

v_call: TRBV28
d_call: NA
cdr3_aa: ASSLSSRVQPQH

v_call: TRBV5-5
d_call: TRBD1
cdr3_aa: ASSDSGTGPFEQY

v_call: TRBV3-1/TRBV3-2
d_call: NA
cdr3_aa: ASSQDRQETQY

v_call: TRBV7-2
d_call: TRBD1
cdr3_aa: ASSFRGQIQETQY

v_call: TRBV11-2
d_call: TRBD2
cdr3_aa: ASSPGLVRTGELF

v_call: TRBV24-1
d_call: NA
cdr3_aa: ATSDGARRETQY

v_call: TRBV7-2
d_call: NA
cdr3_aa: ASSRSGYEQY

v_call: TRBV13
d_call: NA
cdr3_aa: ASSPEGPLAHNEQF

v_call: TRBV5-1
d_call: NA
cdr3_aa: ASSLAQYTDTQY

v_call: TRBV9
d_call: NA
cdr3_aa: ASSALEGRWAAQY

v_call: TRBV4-2
d_call: NA
cdr3_aa: ASSQERPANNEQF

v_call: TRBV6-2/TRBV6-3
d_call: NA
cdr3_aa: ASSSEKNTGELF

v_call: TRBV7-2
d_call: NA
cdr3_aa: ASSGEHSGANVLT

v_call: TRBV27
d_call: NA
cdr3_aa: ASSFATGELF

v_call: TRBV4-2
d_call: TRBD1
cdr3_aa: ASRDPGQGFLRTEAF

v_call: TRBV10-3
d_call: NA
cdr3_aa: AISEGWGRYEQY

v_call: TRBV29-1
d_call: TRBD1
cdr3_aa: SVLTGNSNQPQH

v_call: TRBV7-2
d_call: NA
cdr3_aa: ASSLSWGSLPDTQY

v_call: TRBV4-2
d_call: NA
cdr3_aa: ASSQVKGPKTGDTQY

v_call: TRBV19
d_call: NA
cdr3_aa: ASTVIGVNNSPLH

v_call: TRBV18
d_call: TRBD1
cdr3_aa: ASSLRQGLQPQH

v_call: TRBV2
d_call: NA
cdr3_aa: ASSEARRNGYT

v_call: TRBV27
d_call: NA
cdr3_aa: ASRSYEQY

v_call: TRBV29-1
d_call: TRBD2
cdr3_aa: SVLGLARGNEQF

v_call: TRBV2
d_call: NA
cdr3_aa: ASSDWRGSSTDTQY

v_call: TRBV7-3
d_call: NA
cdr3_aa: ASSLTTQGSNEQF

v_call: TRBV5-5
d_call: TRBD1
cdr3_aa: ASSLGQGSSPLH

v_call: TRBV7-9
d_call: NA
cdr3_aa: ASSPGSGVQPQH

v_call: TRBV5-1
d_call: NA
cdr3_aa: ASSLESGANYGYT